This record covers a single T cell receptor beta chain. Its binding antigen is unknown. Nothing much larger sits one base from this clone, and base qualities are not available. The record originates from a study of blood T cell repertoires in COVID-19 (dated by TCRdb to about 2020). Regarding the study in general: Samples covering the acute and convalescent phases of COVID-19 were provided by collaborators in the United States, Italy and Spain. Deeply sampled blood TCRbeta repertoires from subjects exposed to, actively infected with, or recovered from COVID-19 were included in the dataset. The repertoires were released in a freely available public database intended as a resource for research on the immune response to SARS-CoV-2. The prospective study material was composed of cDNA or gDNA derived from T cells, B-cell-depleted T cells, or PBMCs. Where HLA class I and class II types were available, the types were taken from metadata supplied by the sample provider, not from assay-based typing. The sample metadata nearly always contained a de-identified subject ID, COVID-19 status, age in years and sex. Samples came from the ongoing ImmuneRACE study (first 160 participants) plus 1,254 subjects from 6 global collaborators.

V is cut back by 5 bases and J by 5 bases, with 13 bases in the junction unmatched. CDR1 and CDR2 were assigned from the germline V gene (reference sequence) as SEHNR and FQNEAQ. CDR3 length: 16 amino acids, cysteine to phenylalanine. Of all the DNA, just the CDR3 is kept, 48 bases in frame from base 1. TCRbeta CDR3 regions were amplified from genomic DNA using the immunoSEQ Assay, a bias-controlled multiplex PCR. The authors' analysis ran thus. The number of nucleated cells in each sample was estimated by amplification of reference gene primers within the assay. To quantify the absolute abundance of each unique TCRbeta CDR3 rearrangement, sequence reads were collapsed and filtered. Productive Simpson clonality was computed per sample as the square root of Simpson's diversity index over productive rearrangements. TCRdb retrieved this table from immuneACCESS and kept in-frame rearrangements only. Not all clones are present; in checked studies, unresolved V genes account for under half, and no reason is known for the remainder. V and J calls plus clone size are reproduced from that table; the DNA served to infer D and trimming. In this sample the table shows roughly 410,000 clones, 87% of which occur a single time. The ten largest clones take up roughly 2% of the sample.

The study at large found these results: The quantity of clinical and demographic metadata differed by source and by participant and was supplied without curation.

One collaborating source in Seattle enrolled patients during active infection and followed them longitudinally through the course of disease. Collaborating institutions collected whole blood in K2EDTA tubes following their own protocols. For TCRbeta analysis, collaborators shipped samples in one of three forms: frozen whole blood, isolated PBMCs, or DNA extracted from either of those sample types. This clonotype was obtained from a woman aged 55-69 years with COVID-19, enrolled during active disease. The sequenced sample consisted of peripheral blood. The chain is made from TRBV7-9 and TRBJ1-2, with TRBD1 identical over 8 junction bases. The nucleotide sequence is given as TGTGCCAGCAGCCCATCTACTTGGACAGGGACTTATGGCTACACCTTC. Translated, this is CASSPSTWTGTYGYTF.